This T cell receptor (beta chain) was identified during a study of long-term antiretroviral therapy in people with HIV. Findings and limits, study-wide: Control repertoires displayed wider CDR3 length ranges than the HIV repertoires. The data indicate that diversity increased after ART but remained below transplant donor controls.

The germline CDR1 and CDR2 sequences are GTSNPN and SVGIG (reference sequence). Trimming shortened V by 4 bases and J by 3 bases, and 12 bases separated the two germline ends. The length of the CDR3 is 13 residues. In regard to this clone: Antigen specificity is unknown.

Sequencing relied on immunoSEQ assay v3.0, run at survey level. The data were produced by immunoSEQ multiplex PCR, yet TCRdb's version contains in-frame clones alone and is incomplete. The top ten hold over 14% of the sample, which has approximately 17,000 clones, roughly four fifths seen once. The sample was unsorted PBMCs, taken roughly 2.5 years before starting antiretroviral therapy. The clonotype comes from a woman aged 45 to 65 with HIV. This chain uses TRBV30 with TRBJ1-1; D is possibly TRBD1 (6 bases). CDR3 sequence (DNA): TGTGCCTGGACGAGGGGGATGGACACTGAAGCTTTCTTT. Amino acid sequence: CAWTRGMDTEAFF.